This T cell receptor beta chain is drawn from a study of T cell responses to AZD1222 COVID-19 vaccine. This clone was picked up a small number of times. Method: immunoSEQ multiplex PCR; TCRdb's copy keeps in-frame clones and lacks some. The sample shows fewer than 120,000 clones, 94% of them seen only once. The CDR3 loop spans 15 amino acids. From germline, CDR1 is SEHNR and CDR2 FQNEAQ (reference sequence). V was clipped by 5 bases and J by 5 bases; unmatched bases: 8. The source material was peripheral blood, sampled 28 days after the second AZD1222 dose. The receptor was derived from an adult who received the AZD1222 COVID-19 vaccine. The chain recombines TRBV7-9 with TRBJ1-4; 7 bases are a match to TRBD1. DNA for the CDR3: TGTGCCAGCAGCCCCGGGGCAGGGGGAAATGAAAAACTGTTTTTT. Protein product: CASSPGAGGNEKLFF.